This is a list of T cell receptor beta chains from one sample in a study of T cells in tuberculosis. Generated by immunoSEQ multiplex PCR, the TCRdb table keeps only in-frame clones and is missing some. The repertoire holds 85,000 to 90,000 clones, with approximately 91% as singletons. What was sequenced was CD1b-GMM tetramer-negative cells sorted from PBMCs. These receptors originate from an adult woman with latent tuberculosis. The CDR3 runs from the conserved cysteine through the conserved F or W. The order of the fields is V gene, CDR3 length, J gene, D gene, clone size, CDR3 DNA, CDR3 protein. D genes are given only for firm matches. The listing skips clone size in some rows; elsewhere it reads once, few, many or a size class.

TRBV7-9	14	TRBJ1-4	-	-	TGTGCCAGCAGCTTAGTCCGGTTGGATGAAAAACTGTTTTTT	CASSLVRLDEKLFF
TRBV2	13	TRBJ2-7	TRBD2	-	TGTGCCAGCGGACTAGCGGGGTCCTACGAGCAGTACTTC	CASGLAGSYEQYF
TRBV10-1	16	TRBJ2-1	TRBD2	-	TGCGCCAGCAGTATGTTAGCGGGGGGCCCCTACAATGAGCAGTTCTTC	CASSMLAGGPYNEQFF
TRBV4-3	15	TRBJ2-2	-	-	TGCGCCAGCAGCCAAGTTACCGAGGACACCGGGGAGCTGTTTTTT	CASSQVTEDTGELFF
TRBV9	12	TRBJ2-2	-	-	TGTGCCAGCAGTTACATCACCGGGGAGCTGTTTTTT	CASSYITGELFF
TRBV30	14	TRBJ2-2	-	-	TGTGCCTGGAGTGTGAGGTTGTCGGACGGGGAGCTGTTTTTT	CAWSVRLSDGELFF
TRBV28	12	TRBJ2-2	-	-	TGTGCCAGCATCGCCGGCACCGGGGAGCTGTTTTTT	CASIAGTGELFF
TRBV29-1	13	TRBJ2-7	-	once	TGCAGCGTTGAAGATGGAAGGGGGGGAGAGCAGTACTTC	CSVEDGRGGEQYF
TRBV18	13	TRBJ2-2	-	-	TGTGCCAGCTCACCATTGCCCAGGGGGGAGCTGTTTTTT	CASSPLPRGELFF
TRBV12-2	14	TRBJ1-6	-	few	TGTGCAAGTGGATTCCAGGTTGGTAATTCACCCCTCCACTTT	CASGFQVGNSPLHF
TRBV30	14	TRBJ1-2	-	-	TGTGCCTGGAGTGTAGGGCGGGATAACTATGGCTACACCTTC	CAWSVGRDNYGYTF
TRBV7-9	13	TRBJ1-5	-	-	TGTGCCAGCAGCTTAGGCAGGGATCAGCCCCAGCATTTT	CASSLGRDQPQHF
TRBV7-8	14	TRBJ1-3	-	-	TGTGCCAGCAGCTCGACAAGCTCTGGAAACACCATATATTTT	CASSSTSSGNTIYF
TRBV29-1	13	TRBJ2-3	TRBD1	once	TGCAGCGGACGACAGGGTTTCGCAGATACGCAGTATTTT	CSGRQGFADTQYF
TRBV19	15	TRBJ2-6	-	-	TGTGCAGCACAACAGGTCCACTCTGGGGCCAACGTCCTGACTTTC	CAAQQVHSGANVLTF
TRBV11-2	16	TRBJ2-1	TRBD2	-	TGTGCCAGCAGCTTAGGGTACGGGGGGGCCTACAATGAGCAGTTCTTC	CASSLGYGGAYNEQFF
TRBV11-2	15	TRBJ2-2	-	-	TGTGCCAGCAGCTTATTTTCCCCTCTAGCGGGGGAGCTGTTTTTT	CASSLFSPLAGELFF
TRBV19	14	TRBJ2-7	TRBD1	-	TGTGCCAGTAGTATTGGGACAGGGTCCTACGAGCAGTACTTC	CASSIGTGSYEQYF
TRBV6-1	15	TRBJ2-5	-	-	TGTGCCAGCAGCCCAATAGGGGGCGCGGGGGAGACCCAGTACTTC	CASSPIGGAGETQYF
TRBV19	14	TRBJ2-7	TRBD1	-	TGTGCCAGTGCTTCGTTGGCAGGGGGCGCAGAGCAGTACTTC	CASASLAGGAEQYF
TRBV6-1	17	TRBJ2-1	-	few	TGTGCCAGCAGTGAGCTGGGAGGAGGGTTTGACTACAATGAGCAGTTCTTC	CASSELGGGFDYNEQFF
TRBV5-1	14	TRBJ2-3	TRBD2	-	TGCGCCAGCAGTAGCGGGGGTAGAACAGATACGCAGTATTTT	CASSSGGRTDTQYF
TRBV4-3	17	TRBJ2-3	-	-	TGCGCCAGCAGCCAAGATCATTTGGGGGGACGCACAGATACGCAGTATTTT	CASSQDHLGGRTDTQYF
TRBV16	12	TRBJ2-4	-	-	TGTGCCAGCAGCATACAGGGAAACATTCAGTACTTC	CASSIQGNIQYF
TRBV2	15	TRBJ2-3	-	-	TGTGCCAGCACGTTAATGTGGGGGGTGGTAGATACGCAGTATTTT	CASTLMWGVVDTQYF
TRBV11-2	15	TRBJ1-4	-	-	TGTGCCAGCAGCGCGGGCCCCTCCTCTAATGAAAAACTGTTTTTT	CASSAGPSSNEKLFF
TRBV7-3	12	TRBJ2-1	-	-	TGTGCCAGCAGCTCCGGAGGGGCTGAGCAGTTCTTC	CASSSGGAEQFF
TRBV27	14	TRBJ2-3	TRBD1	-	TGTGCCAGCAGCGCTAAGGGGGCCGCATATACGCAGTATTTT	CASSAKGAAYTQYF
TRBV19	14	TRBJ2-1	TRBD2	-	TGTGCCAGTAACAGCGGGGGGTTATACAATGAGCAGTTCTTC	CASNSGGLYNEQFF
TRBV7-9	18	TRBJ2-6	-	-	TGTGCCAGCAGCTCCTCAGACAGGGGAGGGTCTGGGGCCAACGTCCTGACTTTC	CASSSSDRGGSGANVLTF
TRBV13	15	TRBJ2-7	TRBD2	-	TGTGCCAGCAGCTCCACTAGCGGGGGCCACTACGAGCAGTACTTC	CASSSTSGGHYEQYF
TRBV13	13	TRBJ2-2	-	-	TGTGCCAGCAGCTTTCTAGGGGCCGGGGAGCTGTTTTTT	CASSFLGAGELFF
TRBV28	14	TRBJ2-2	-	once	TGTGCCAGCAGTCTCGGACACGGGGGCGGGGAGCTGTTTTTT	CASSLGHGGGELFF
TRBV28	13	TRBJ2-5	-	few	TGTGCCAGCAGTTGGGGCAGAAAAGAGACCCAGTACTTC	CASSWGRKETQYF
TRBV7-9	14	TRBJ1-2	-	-	TGTGCCAGCAGCTCCTCTGGGAAGGGGCCCCACTACACCTTC	CASSSSGKGPHYTF
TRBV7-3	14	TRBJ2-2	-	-	TGTGCCAGCAGCTATACACCAAACACCGGGGAGCTGTTTTTT	CASSYTPNTGELFF
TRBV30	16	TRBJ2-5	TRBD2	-	TGTGCCTGGAGTCCTCAAGGGGATAGCGGGGTTGGGACCCAGTACTTC	CAWSPQGDSGVGTQYF
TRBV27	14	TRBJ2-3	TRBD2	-	TGTGCCAGCAGATCAAGCGGGGGGACGTATACGCAGTATTTT	CASRSSGGTYTQYF
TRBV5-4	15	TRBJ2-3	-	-	TGTGCCAGCAGCTTTACAGGGTCTAGCACAGATACGCAGTATTTT	CASSFTGSSTDTQYF
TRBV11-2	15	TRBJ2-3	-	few	TGTGCCAGCAGCTTAGATACAGGGAACACAGATACGCAGTATTTT	CASSLDTGNTDTQYF